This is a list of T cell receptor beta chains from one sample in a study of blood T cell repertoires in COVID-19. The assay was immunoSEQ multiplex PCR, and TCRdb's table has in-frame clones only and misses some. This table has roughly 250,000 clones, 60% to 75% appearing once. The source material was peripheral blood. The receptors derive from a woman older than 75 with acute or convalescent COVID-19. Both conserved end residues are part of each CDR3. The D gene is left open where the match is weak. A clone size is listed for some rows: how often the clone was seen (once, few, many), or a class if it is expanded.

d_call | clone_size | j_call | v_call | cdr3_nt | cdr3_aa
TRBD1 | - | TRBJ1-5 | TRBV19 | TGTGCCAGTAGTGCAGGGACAGGGCGTCAGCCCCAGCATTTT | CASSAGTGRQPQHF
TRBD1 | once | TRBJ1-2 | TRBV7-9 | TGTGCCAGCAGCTTAGAGGGACAGGGAGTTGGCTACACCTTC | CASSLEGQGVGYTF
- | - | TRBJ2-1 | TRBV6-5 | TGTGCCAGCAGATCCGTCTCCTACAATGAGCAGTTCTTC | CASRSVSYNEQFF
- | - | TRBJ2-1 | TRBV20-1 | TGCAGTGCTAGTGCACCGAGCTCCTACAATGAGCAGTTCTTC | CSASAPSSYNEQFF
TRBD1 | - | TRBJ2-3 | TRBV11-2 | TGTGCCAGCAACCTTAGACAGGGGGGGCATACGCAGTATTTT | CASNLRQGGHTQYF
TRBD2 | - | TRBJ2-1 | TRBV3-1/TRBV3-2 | TGTGCCAGCAGGAGACTAGCGGGGCACAATGAGCAGTTCTTC | CASRRLAGHNEQFF
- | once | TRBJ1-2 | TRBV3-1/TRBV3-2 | TGTGCCAGCAGCCAGGGAGCGGGGGGCGCGGAGGGCTACACCTTC | CASSQGAGGAEGYTF
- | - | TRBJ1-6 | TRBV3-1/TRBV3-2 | TGTGCCAGCAGCCGCATAAAACAGGGCAGTAATTCACCCCTCCACTTT | CASSRIKQGSNSPLHF
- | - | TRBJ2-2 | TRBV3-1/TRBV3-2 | TGTGCCAGCAGCCAAGTCCCGGGGTCCACCACCGGGGAGCTGTTTTTT | CASSQVPGSTTGELFF
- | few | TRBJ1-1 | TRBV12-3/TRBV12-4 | TGTGCCAGCAGTTTTGGGACTACTGAAGCTTTCTTT | CASSFGTTEAFF
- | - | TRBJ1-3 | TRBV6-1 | TGTGCCAGCAGTGACGGGGATCGCTCTGGAAACACCATATATTTT | CASSDGDRSGNTIYF
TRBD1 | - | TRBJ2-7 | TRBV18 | TGTGCCAGCTCATCGCAGGGGGCAGGTTACGAGCAGTACTTC | CASSSQGAGYEQYF
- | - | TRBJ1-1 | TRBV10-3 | TGTGCCATCAGCGAATTCACGCGAAAGAACACTGAAGCTTTCTTT | CAISEFTRKNTEAFF
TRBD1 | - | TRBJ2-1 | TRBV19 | TGTGCCAGTAGTAGGACAGGGGCGTACAATGAGCAGTTCTTC | CASSRTGAYNEQFF
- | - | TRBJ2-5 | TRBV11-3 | TGTGCCAGCAGCTTAGGTGGTGGAGGGGGCATGTACCAAGAGACCCAGTACTTC | CASSLGGGGGMYQETQYF
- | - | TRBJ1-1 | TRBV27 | TGTGCCAGCAGTAGAGACAATTCAAACACTGAAGCTTTCTTT | CASSRDNSNTEAFF
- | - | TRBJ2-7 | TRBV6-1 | TGTGCCAGCAGTGAATTTTGGGGGGGCCGGTCCTACGAGCAGTACTTC | CASSEFWGGRSYEQYF
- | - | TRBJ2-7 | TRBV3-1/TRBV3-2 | TGTGCCAGCAGCCATAAACCTCAGACAGGGAGGTACGAGCAGTACTTC | CASSHKPQTGRYEQYF
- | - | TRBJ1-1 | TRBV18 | TGTGCCAGCTCACCAGGGGGCGCAGGGTCTGAAGCTTTCTTT | CASSPGGAGSEAFF
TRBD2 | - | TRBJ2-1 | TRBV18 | TGTGCCAGCTCACCCATCTTGACTAGCGGGAGGGCCTTGAATGAGCAGTTCTTC | CASSPILTSGRALNEQFF
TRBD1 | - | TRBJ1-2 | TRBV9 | TGTGCCAGCAGCCCCGGGATGGCAGGGGGCTTCTATGGCTACACCTTC | CASSPGMAGGFYGYTF
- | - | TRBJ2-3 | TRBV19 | TGTGCCAGTAGTCCTCGGACAGCCACAGATACGCAGTATTTT | CASSPRTATDTQYF
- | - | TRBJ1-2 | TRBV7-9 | TGTGCCAGCCGGGCGGGCTATCTTCTCGACTATGGCTACACCTTC | CASRAGYLLDYGYTF
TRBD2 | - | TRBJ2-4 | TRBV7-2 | TGTGCCAGCAGCTCGACAGCGGGGGGAAACATTCAGTACTTC | CASSSTAGGNIQYF
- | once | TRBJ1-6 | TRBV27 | TGTGCCAGCAGTCCCACCTACACAATAGGGACTGGGTCACCCCTCCACTTT | CASSPTYTIGTGSPLHF
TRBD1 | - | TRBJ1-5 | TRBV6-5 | TGTGCCAGCAGTACCCAGACAGGGAACCAGCCCCAGCATTTT | CASSTQTGNQPQHF
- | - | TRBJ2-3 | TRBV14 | TGTGCCAGCAGCTGGGGGGGCTGGGGCACAGATACGCAGTATTTT | CASSWGGWGTDTQYF
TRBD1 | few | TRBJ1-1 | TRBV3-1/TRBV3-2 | TGTGCCAGCAGATCAGGGGGCGACACTGAAGCTTTCTTT | CASRSGGDTEAFF
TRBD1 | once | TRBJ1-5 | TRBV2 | TGTGCCAGCTCGCGGACAGGCGGTCGGAGCAATCAGCCCCAGCATTTT | CASSRTGGRSNQPQHF
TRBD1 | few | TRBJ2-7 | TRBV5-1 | TGCGCCAGCAGCTTGGCAGCTGGGACAGGTCTTAACGAGCAGTACTTC | CASSLAAGTGLNEQYF
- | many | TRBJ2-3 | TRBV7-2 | TGTGCCAGCAGCACCCATTCAAGGGCCAGGGGGGCAGATACGCAGTATTTT | CASSTHSRARGADTQYF
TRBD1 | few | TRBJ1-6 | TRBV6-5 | TGTGCCAGCAGTTACCTACAGGGGAAGGGTAATTCACCCCTCCACTTT | CASSYLQGKGNSPLHF
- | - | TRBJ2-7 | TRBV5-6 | TGTGCCAGCAGCTTAAGGGGCCACGAGCAGTACTTC | CASSLRGHEQYF
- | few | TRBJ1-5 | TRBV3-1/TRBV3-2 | TGTGCCAGCAGCAAAGACAGACACAATCAGCCCCAGCATTTT | CASSKDRHNQPQHF
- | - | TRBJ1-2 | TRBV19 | TGTGCCAGTAGCAATTCCCGAGGGTTGGCCGGGAGGAACGGCTACACCTTC | CASSNSRGLAGRNGYTF
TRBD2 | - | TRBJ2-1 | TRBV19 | TGTGCCAGTAGTGCCACTAGCGGGAGACTCAATGAGCAGTTCTTC | CASSATSGRLNEQFF
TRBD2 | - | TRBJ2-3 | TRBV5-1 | TGCGCCAGCAGGTTAGCGGGAGGGCCAGATACGCAGTATTTT | CASRLAGGPDTQYF
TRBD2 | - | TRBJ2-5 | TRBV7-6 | TGTGCCAGCAGCTTAGTGGCCGGGACTACAGAGACCCAGTACTTC | CASSLVAGTTETQYF
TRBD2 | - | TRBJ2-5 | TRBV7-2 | TGTGCCAGCAGCTTAGACGGGGGGGCAAAGACCCAGTACTTC | CASSLDGGAKTQYF
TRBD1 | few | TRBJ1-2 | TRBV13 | TGTGCCAGCAGCTTAGGGGGACAGGTCCTCTATGGCTACACCTTC | CASSLGGQVLYGYTF
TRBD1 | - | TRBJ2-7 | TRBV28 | TGTGCCAGCAGGGGGGGGACAGGGTTCGCCTACGAGCAGTACTTC | CASRGGTGFAYEQYF
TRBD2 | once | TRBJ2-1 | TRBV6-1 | TGTGCCAGCAGTGCGTTCCCGGGACTAGCATACAATGAGCAGTTCTTC | CASSAFPGLAYNEQFF
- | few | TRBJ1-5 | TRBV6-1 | TGTGCCAGCAGTGAACTGGACAGCCTGGGCAATCAGCCCCAGCATTTT | CASSELDSLGNQPQHF
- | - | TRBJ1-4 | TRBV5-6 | TGTGCCAGCAGCTTGGTTGGCGGGGGCAGGAGTAAAAAACTGTTTTTT | CASSLVGGGRSKKLFF
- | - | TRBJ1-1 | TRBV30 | TGTGCCTGTATGACAAGTATGAACACTGAAGCTTTCTTT | CACMTSMNTEAFF
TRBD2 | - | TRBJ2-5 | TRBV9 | TGTGCCAGCACCCCCGGGGGGAGGGGAGGAGAGACCCAGTACTTC | CASTPGGRGGETQYF
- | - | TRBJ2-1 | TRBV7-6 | TGTGCCAGCAGCTTAGTTTTGTCTAGCTACAATGAGCAGTTCTTC | CASSLVLSSYNEQFF
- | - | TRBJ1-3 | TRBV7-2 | TGTGCCAGCAGCATGGGGGGACGGGGACTGGCTGGAAACACCATATATTTT | CASSMGGRGLAGNTIYF
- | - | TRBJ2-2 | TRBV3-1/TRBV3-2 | TGTGCCAGCAGGCAGACTAGTGGAGTTGTCGGGGAGCTGTTTTTT | CASRQTSGVVGELFF
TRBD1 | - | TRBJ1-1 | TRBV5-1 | TGCGCCAGCAGCAACAGGGGGTTTGTCCCTGAAGCTTTCTTT | CASSNRGFVPEAFF
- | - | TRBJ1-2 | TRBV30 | TGTGCCCGAACGGCGGGAGCTGGCTACACCTTC | CARTAGAGYTF
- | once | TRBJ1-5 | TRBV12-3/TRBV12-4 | TGTGCCAGCAGTGTGTCTGCAGGGCAGCCCCAGCATTTT | CASSVSAGQPQHF
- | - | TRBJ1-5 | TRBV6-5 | TGTGCCAGCAAAATTCAAGGGGTCCAGCCCCAGCATTTT | CASKIQGVQPQHF
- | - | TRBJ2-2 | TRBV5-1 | TGCGCCAGCAACCTGGACTCCGTCACCGGGGAGCTGTTTTTT | CASNLDSVTGELFF